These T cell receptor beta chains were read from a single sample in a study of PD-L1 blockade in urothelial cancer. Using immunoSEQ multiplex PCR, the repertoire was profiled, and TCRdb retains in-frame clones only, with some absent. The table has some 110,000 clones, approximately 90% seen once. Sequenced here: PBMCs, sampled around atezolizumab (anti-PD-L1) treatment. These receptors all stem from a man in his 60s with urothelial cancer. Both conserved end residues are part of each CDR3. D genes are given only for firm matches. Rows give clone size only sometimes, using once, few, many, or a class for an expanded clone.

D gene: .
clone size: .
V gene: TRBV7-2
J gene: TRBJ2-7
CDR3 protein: CASRYGGGGEQYF
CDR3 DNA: TGTGCCAGCAGATATGGGGGAGGGGGTGAGCAGTACTTC

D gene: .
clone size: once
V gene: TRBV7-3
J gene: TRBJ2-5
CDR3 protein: CASSPRAQETQYF
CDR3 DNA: TGTGCCAGCAGCCCTAGAGCCCAAGAGACCCAGTACTTC

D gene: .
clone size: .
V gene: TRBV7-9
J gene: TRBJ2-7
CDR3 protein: CASSLPLSSGSGFQEQYF
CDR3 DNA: TGTGCCAGCAGCTTACCTCTAAGCTCCGGGTCAGGGTTTCAAGAGCAGTACTTC

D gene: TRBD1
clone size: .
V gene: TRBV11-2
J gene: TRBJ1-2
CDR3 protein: CASSFEYRDRDFGGYTF
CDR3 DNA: TGTGCCAGCAGCTTCGAATACCGGGACAGGGACTTCGGGGGCTACACCTTC

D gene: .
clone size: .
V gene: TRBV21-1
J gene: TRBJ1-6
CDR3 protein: CASSKAGRLGSPLHF
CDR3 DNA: TGTGCCAGCAGCAAAGCGGGAAGACTAGGTTCACCCCTCCACTTT

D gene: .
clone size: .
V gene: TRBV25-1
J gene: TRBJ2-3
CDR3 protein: CASSVGLKGADTQYF
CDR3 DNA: TGTGCCAGCAGTGTCGGACTAAAGGGCGCAGATACGCAGTATTTT

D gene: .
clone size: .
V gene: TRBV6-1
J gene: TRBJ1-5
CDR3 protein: CASSEERQGTNQPQHF
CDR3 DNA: TGTGCCAGCAGTGAAGAGAGGCAGGGGACCAATCAGCCCCAGCATTTT

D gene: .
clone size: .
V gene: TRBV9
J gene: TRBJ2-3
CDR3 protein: CASSVQGSTDTQYF
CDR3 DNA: TGTGCCAGCAGCGTCCAGGGAAGCACAGATACGCAGTATTTT

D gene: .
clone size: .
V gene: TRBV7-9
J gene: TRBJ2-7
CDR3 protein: CASSFGGLTYEQYF
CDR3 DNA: TGTGCCAGCAGCTTTGGGGGCCTAACCTACGAGCAGTACTTC

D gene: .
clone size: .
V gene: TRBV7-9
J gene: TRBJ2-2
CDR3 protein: CAPGAITNTGELFF
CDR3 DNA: TGTGCCCCAGGGGCAATAACGAACACCGGGGAGCTGTTTTTT

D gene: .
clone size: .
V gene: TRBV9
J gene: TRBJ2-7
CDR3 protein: CASSGGDSYEQYF
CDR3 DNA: TGTGCCAGCAGCGGGGGGGACTCCTACGAGCAGTACTTC

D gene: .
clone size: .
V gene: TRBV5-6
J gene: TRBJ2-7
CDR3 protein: CASSPQRRPSYEQYF
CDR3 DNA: TGTGCCAGCAGCCCGCAGCGGAGGCCCTCCTACGAGCAGTACTTC

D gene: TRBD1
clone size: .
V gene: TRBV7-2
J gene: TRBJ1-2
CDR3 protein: CASSLNRGDYGYTF
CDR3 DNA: TGTGCCAGCAGCTTAAACAGGGGGGACTATGGCTACACCTTC

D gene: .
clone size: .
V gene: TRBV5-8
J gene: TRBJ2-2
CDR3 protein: CASSLVLINTGELFF
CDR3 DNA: TGTGCCAGCAGCTTGGTACTGATCAACACCGGGGAGCTGTTTTTT

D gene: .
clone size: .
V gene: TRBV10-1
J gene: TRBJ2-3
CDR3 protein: CASSDSVYTQYF
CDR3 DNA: TGCGCCAGCAGTGATTCTGTTTATACGCAGTATTTT

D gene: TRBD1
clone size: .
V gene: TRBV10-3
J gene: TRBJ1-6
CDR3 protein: CAIRPGDRGNSPLHF
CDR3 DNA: TGTGCCATCAGACCTGGGGACAGGGGGAATTCACCCCTCCACTTT

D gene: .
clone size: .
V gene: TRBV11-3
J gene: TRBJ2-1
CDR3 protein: CASSPNSGHNEQFF
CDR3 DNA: TGTGCCAGCAGCCCCAATAGCGGACACAATGAGCAGTTCTTC

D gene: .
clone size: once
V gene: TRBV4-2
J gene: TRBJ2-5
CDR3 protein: CASSQGSRAGAEEETQYF
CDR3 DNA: TGTGCCAGCAGCCAAGGATCCAGGGCGGGGGCTGAGGAAGAGACCCAGTACTTC

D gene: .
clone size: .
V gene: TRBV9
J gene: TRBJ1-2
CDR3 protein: CASRETWGGNGYTF
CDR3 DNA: TGTGCCAGCAGGGAAACTTGGGGGGGGAATGGCTACACCTTC

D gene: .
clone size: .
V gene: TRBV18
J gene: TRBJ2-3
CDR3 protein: CASSPSSGGSTDTQYF
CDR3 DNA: TGTGCCAGCTCACCAAGTTCTGGGGGGAGCACAGATACGCAGTATTTT

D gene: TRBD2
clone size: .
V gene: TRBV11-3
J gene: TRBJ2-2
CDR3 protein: CASSPGSGRASGFVGELFF
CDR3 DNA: TGTGCCAGCAGCCCAGGAAGCGGGAGGGCCTCGGGTTTTGTCGGGGAGCTGTTTTTT

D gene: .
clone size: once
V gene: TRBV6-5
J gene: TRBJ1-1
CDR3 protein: CASRTGEGVMAFF
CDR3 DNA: TGTGCCAGCAGAACGGGGGAGGGGGTGATGGCTTTCTTT

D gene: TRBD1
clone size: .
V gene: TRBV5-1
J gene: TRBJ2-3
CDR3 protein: CASSLLGTGTTDTQYF
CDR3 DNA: TGCGCCAGCAGCTTGCTCGGGACAGGGACCACAGATACGCAGTATTTT

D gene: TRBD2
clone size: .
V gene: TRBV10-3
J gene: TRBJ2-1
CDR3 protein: CAISGTSDFNEQFF
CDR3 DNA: TGTGCCATCTCCGGGACTAGCGATTTTAATGAGCAGTTCTTC

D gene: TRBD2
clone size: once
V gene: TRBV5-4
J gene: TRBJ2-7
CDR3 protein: CASSSWGLAGGPLGEQYF
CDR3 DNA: TGTGCCAGCAGCTCCTGGGGACTAGCGGGAGGGCCTCTGGGTGAGCAGTACTTC

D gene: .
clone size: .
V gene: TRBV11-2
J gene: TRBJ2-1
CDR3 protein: CASSLGVASRLFF
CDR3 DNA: TGTGCCAGCAGCTTAGGGGTTGCTAGCCGTCTGTTCTTC

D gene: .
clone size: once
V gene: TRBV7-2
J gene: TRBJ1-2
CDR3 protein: CASSLASGANYGYTF
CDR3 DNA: TGTGCCAGCAGCTTAGCGAGTGGAGCTAACTATGGCTACACCTTC

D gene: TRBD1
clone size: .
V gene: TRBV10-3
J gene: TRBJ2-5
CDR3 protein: CAISERGTGTGVVETQYF
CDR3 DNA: TGTGCCATCAGTGAAAGAGGTACCGGGACAGGGGTCGTAGAGACCCAGTACTTC

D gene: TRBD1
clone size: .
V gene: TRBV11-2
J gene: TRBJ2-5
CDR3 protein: CASSLDIRDRDLETQYF
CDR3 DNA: TGTGCCAGCAGCTTAGATATCCGGGACAGGGACCTCGAGACCCAGTACTTC

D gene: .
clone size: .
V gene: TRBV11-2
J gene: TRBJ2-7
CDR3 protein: CASSLSAYEQYF
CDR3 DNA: TGTGCCAGCAGCTTATCTGCCTACGAGCAGTACTTC

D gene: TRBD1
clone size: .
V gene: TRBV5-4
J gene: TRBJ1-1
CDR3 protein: CASSVPGTGTEAFF
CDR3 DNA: TGTGCCAGCAGCGTTCCCGGGACAGGGACTGAAGCTTTCTTT

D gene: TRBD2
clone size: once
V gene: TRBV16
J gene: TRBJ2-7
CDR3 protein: CASSQDLAGGNEQYF
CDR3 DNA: TGTGCCAGCAGCCAAGACCTAGCGGGAGGGAACGAGCAGTACTTC

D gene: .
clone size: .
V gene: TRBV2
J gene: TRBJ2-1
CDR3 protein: CASSVYNEQFF
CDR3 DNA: TGTGCCAGCAGCGTTTACAATGAGCAGTTCTTC

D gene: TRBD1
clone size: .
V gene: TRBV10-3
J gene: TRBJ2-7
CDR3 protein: CAILGGQGAAEQYF
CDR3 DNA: TGTGCCATCTTAGGTGGACAGGGGGCAGCGGAGCAGTACTTC

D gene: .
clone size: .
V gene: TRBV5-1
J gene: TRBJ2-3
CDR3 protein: CASSLVGATDTQYF
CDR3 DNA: TGCGCCAGCAGCCTAGTGGGGGCCACAGATACGCAGTATTTT

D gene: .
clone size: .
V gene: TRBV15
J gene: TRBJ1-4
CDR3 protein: CATSSRGGGGAFVEKLFF
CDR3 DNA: TGTGCCACCAGCAGTAGGGGGGGCGGAGGGGCCTTTGTTGAAAAACTGTTTTTT

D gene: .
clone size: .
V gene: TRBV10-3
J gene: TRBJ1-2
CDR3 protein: CAISGGDRNYGYTF
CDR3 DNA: TGTGCCATCAGCGGGGGGGACCGGAACTATGGCTACACCTTC

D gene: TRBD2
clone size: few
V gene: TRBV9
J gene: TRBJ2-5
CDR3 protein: CASSVVASGGMQTQYF
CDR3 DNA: TGTGCCAGCAGCGTAGTGGCTAGCGGGGGGATGCAGACCCAGTACTTC

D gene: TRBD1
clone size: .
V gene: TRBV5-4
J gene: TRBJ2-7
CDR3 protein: CASSPSRDRAYEQYF
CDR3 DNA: TGTGCCAGCAGCCCTAGCCGGGACAGGGCCTACGAGCAGTACTTC

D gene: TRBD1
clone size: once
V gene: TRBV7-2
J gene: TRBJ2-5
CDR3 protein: CASSSQGNVETQYF
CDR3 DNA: TGTGCCAGCAGCTCACAGGGGAATGTTGAGACCCAGTACTTC

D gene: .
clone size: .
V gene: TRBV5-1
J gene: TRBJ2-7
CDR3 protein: CASSYDRFYYEQYF
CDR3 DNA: TGCGCCAGCAGCTACGACAGGTTTTACTACGAGCAGTACTTC

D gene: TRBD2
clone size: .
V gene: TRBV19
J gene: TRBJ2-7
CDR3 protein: CASSIELAEPFYEQYF
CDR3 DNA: TGTGCCAGTAGTATAGAACTAGCGGAACCTTTCTACGAGCAGTACTTC

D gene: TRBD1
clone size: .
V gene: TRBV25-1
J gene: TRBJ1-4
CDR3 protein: CASSDVDRAREKLFF
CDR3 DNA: TGTGCCAGCAGTGACGTCGACAGGGCGAGAGAAAAACTGTTTTTT

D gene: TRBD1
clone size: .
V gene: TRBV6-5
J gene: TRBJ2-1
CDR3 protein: CATTDRGDNEQFF
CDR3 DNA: TGTGCCACGACGGACAGGGGGGACAATGAGCAGTTCTTC